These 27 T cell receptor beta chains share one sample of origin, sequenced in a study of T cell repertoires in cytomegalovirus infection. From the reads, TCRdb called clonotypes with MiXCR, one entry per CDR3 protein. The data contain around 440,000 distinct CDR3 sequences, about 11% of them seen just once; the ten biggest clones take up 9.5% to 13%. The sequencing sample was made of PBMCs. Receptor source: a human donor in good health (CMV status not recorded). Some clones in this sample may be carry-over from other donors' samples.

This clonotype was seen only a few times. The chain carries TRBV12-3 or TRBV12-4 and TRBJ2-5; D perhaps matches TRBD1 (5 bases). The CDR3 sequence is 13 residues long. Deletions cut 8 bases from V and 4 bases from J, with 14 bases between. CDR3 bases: TGTGCCAGCCTCGACCGCAGGGCAGAGACCCAGTACTTC. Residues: CASLDRRAETQYF.

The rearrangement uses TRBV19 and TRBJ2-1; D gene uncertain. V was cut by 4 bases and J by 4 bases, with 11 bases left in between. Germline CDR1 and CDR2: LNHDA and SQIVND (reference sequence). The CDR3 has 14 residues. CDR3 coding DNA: TGTGCCAGTAGTAGGAGCGTTGGGTACAATGAGCAGTTCTTC. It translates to CASSRSVGYNEQFF. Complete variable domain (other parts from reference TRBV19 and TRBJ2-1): DGGITQSPKYLFRKEGQNVTLSCEQNLNHDAMYWYRQDPGQGLRLIYYSQIVNDFQKGDIAEGYSVSREKKESFPLTVTSAQKNPTAFYLCASSRSVGYNEQFFGPGTRLTVL.

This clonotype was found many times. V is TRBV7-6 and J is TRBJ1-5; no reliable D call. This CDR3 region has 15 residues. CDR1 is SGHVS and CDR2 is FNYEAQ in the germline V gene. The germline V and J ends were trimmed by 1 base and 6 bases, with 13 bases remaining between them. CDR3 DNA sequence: TGTGCCAGCAGCTTAGGTCGGGGATTAAGTCAGCCCCAGCATTTT. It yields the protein CASSLGRGLSQPQHF.

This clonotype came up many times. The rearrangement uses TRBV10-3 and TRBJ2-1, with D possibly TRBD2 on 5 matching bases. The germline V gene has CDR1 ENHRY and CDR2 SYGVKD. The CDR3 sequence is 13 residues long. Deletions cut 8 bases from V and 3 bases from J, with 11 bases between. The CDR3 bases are TGTGCCATCCTTGTAGCGAGCTACAATGAGCAGTTCTTC. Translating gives CAILVASYNEQFF.

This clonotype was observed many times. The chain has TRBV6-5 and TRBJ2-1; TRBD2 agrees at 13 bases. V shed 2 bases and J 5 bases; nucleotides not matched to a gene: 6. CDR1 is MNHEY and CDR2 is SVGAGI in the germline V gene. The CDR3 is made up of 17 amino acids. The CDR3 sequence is CASSYAGLAGDHNEQFF. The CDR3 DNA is TGTGCCAGCAGTTACGCAGGACTAGCGGGGGATCACAATGAGCAGTTCTTC.

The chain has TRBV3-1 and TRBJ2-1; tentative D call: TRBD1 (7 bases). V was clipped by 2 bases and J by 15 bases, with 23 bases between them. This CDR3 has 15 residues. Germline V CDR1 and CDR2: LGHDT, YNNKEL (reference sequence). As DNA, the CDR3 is TGTGCCAGCAGCCAACCAGGGGGATCCCTAGCGTCCCCGTTCTTC. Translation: CASSQPGGSLASPFF.

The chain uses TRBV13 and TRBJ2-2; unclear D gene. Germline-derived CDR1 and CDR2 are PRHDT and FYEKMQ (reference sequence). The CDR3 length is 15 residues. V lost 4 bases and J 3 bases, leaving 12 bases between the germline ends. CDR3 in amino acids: CASSYWTEYTGELFF. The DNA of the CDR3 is TGTGCCAGCAGCTACTGGACGGAGTACACCGGGGAGCTGTTTTTT.

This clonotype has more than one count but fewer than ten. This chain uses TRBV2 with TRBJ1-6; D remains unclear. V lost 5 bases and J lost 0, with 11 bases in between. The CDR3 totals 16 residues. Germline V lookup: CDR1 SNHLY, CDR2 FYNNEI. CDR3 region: CASSLKMSSYNSPLHF. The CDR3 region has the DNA TGTGCCAGCAGTTTAAAAATGAGCTCCTATAATTCACCCCTCCACTTT.

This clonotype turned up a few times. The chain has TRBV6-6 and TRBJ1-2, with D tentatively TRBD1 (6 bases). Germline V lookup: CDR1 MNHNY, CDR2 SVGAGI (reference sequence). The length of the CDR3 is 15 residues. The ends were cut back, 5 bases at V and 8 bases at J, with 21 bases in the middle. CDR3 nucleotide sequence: TGTGCCAGCAGTGCCTCCCGTACTTCGGGACAAGGCTACACCTTC. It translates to CASSASRTSGQGYTF.

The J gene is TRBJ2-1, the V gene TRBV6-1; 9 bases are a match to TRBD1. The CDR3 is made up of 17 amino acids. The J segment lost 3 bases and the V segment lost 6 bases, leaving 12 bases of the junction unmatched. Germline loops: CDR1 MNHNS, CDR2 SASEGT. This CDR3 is CASSLWRGQGLYNEQFF. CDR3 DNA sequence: TGTGCCAGCAGCCTTTGGAGGGGACAGGGCCTCTACAATGAGCAGTTCTTC.

The CDR3 region has the DNA TGCAGTGCTAGAGAAGGCGGGGGGGGCGGAGATACGCAGTATTTT. This encodes CSAREGGGGGDTQYF. This rearrangement joins TRBV20-1 to TRBJ2-3; 9 nucleotides agree with TRBD2. J lost 5 bases, V lost 0 bases, and 6 bases had no gene match. Germline V CDR1 and CDR2: DFQATT, SNEGSKA (reference sequence). This CDR3 region has 15 residues.

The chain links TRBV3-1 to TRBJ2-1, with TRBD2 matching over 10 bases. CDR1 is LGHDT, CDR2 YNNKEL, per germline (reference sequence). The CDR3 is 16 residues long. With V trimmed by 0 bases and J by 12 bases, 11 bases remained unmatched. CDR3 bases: TGTGCCAGCAGCCAAGATCCCAGCGGGGGGGTAACGGGGCAGTTCTTC. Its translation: CASSQDPSGGVTGQFF.

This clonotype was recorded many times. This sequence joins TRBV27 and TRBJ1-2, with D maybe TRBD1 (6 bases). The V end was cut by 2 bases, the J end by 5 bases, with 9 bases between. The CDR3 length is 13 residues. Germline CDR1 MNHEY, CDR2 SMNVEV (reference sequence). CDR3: CASSLRGAYGYTF. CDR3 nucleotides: TGTGCCAGCAGTTTACGGGGGGCTTATGGCTACACCTTC.

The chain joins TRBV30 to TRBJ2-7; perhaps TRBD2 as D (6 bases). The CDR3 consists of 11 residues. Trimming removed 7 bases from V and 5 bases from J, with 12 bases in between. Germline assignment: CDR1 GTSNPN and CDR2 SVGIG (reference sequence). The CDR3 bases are TGTGCCTTCGGGAGTGCCCACGAGCAGTACTTC. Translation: CAFGSAHEQYF. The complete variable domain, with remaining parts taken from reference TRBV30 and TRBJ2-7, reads SQTIHQWPATLVQPVGSPLSLECTVEGTSNPNLYWYRQAAGRGLQLLFYSVGIGQISSEVPQNLSASRPQDRQFILSSKKLLLSDSGFYLCAFGSAHEQYFGPGTRLTVT.

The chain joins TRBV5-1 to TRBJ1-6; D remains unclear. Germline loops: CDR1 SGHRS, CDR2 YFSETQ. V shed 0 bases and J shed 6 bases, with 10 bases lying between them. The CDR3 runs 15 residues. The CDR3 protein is CASSLGRFGNSPLHF. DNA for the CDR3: TGCGCCAGCAGCTTGGGGCGGTTTGGTAATTCACCCCTCCACTTT.

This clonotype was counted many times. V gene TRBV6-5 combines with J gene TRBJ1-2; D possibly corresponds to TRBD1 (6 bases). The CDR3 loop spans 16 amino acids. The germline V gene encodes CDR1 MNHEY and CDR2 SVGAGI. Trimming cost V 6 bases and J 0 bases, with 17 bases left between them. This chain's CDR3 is CASSPTFRGANYGYTF. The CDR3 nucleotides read TGTGCCAGCAGCCCTACCTTCAGGGGAGCTAACTATGGCTACACCTTC.

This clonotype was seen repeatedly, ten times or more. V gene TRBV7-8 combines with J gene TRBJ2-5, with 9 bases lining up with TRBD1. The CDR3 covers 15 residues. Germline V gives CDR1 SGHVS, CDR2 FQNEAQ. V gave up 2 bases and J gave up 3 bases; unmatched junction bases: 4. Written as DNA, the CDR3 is TGTGCCAGCAGCTTAAGACAGGGGGGGAAAGAGACCCAGTACTTC. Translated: CASSLRQGGKETQYF. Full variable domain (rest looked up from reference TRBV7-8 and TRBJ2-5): GAGVSQSPRYKVAKRGQDVALRCDPISGHVSLFWYQQALGQGPEFLTYFQNEAQLDKSGLPSDRFFAERPEGSVSTLKIQRTQQEDSAVYLCASSLRQGGKETQYFGPGTRLLVL.

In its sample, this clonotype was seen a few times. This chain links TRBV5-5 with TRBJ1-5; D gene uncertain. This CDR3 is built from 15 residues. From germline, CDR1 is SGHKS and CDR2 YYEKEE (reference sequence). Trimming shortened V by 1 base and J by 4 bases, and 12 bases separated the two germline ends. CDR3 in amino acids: CASSLMWAQNQPQHF. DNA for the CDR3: TGTGCCAGCAGCTTGATGTGGGCGCAAAATCAGCCCCAGCATTTT.

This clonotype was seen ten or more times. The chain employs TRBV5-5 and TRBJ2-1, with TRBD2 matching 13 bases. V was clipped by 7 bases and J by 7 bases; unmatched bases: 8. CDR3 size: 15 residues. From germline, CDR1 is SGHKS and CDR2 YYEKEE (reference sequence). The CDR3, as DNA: TGTGCCAGCGGATCACTAGCGGGAGGGATTAATGAGCAGTTCTTC. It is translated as CASGSLAGGINEQFF.

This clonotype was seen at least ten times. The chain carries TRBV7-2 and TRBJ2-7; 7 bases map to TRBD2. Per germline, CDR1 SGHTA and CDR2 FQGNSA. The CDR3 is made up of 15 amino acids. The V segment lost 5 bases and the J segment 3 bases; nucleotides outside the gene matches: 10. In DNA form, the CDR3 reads TGTGCCAGCAGCACCTGGACTAGTCGGGGCTACGAGCAGTACTTC. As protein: CASSTWTSRGYEQYF.

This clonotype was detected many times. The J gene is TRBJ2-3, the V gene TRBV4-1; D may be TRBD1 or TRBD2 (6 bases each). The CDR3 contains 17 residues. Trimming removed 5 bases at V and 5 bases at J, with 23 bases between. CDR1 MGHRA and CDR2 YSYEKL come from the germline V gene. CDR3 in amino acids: CASSSLSGRQEGDTQYF. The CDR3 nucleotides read TGCGCCAGCAGCTCATTATCCGGGAGACAGGAGGGAGATACGCAGTATTTT.

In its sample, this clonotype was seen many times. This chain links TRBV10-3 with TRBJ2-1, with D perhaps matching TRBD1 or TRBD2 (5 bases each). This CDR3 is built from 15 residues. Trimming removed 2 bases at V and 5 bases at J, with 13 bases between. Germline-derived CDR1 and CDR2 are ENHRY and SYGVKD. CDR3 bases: TGTGCCATCAGTGAGAGAAAGGGACGAAACAATGAGCAGTTCTTC. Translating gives CAISERKGRNNEQFF.

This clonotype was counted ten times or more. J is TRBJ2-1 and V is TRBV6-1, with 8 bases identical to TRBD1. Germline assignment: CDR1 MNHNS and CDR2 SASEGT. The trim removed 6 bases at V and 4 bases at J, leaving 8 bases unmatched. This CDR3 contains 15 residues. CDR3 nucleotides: TGTGCCAGCAGCCCTGACAGGGGAGAATACAATGAGCAGTTCTTC. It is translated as CASSPDRGEYNEQFF.

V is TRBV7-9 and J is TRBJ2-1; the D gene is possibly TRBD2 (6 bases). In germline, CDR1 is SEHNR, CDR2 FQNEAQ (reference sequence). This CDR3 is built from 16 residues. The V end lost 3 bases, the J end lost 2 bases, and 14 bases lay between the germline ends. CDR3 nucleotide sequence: TGTGCCAGCAGCTTTGGTGGGGGGATAACCTACAATGAGCAGTTCTTC. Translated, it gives CASSFGGGITYNEQFF.

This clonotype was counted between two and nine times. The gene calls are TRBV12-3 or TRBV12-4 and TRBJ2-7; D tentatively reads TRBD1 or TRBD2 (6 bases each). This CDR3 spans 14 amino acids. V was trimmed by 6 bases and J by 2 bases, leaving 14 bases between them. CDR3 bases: TGTGCCAGCAGCCGCGAGGAGGGGGCCTACGAGCAGTACTTC. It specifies CASSREEGAYEQYF.

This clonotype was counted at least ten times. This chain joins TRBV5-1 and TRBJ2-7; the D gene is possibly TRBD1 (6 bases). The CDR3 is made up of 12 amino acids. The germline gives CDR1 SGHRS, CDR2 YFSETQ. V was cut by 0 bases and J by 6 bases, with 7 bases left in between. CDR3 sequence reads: CASSLGTAEQYF. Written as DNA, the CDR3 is TGCGCCAGCAGCTTGGGGACAGCCGAGCAGTACTTC. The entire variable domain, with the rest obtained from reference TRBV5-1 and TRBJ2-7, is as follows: KAGVTQTPRYLIKTRGQQVTLSCSPISGHRSVSWYQQTPGQGLQFLFEYFSETQRNKGNFPGRFSGRQFSNSRSEMNVSTLELGDSALYLCASSLGTAEQYFGPGTRLTVT.

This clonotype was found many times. Written as DNA, the CDR3 is TGTGCCAGCAGCCCGAGGGACAGGGAGTACAATGAGCAGTTCTTC. Residues: CASSPRDREYNEQFF. The chain is built from TRBV7-9 and TRBJ2-1; 9 bases agree with TRBD1. The germline CDR1 and CDR2 sequences are SEHNR and FQNEAQ (reference sequence). V trimming: 5 bases; J trimming: 4 bases; junction bases outside the gene matches: 6. The CDR3 has 15 residues.